The 17 T cell receptor beta chains below were found in one sample sequenced in a study of CD8 T cells in Susac syndrome (dated by TCRdb to about 2019). Receptor amplification or capture employed the immunoSEQ multiplex PCR assay. RNA was extracted using the RNeasy kit, and roughly 0.5 to 1 microgram was reverse transcribed with random hexamers. TCRdb itself trimmed the public reads at Q25 with fastp, ran MiXCR and retained productive beta chains. Duplicate CDR3 protein sequences are folded into a single record with the most common DNA and genes. The sample table holds some 180,000 distinct CDR3 sequences, of which about 95% were seen once. Over 0.08% of the sample belongs to the ten largest clones. Sequenced input: CD4+ T cells from PBMCs. These TCRs come from a human donor in good health.

This chain uses TRBV30 with TRBJ2-3, with 7 bases lining up with TRBD2. Germline V lookup: CDR1 GTSNPN, CDR2 SVGIG (reference sequence). The CDR3 has 17 amino acids. V shed 1 base and J 4 bases; nucleotides not matched to a gene: 14. The DNA for the CDR3 is TGTGCCTGGAGTGCACCCACTAGCGTGAGGTCCCCAGATACGCAGTATTTT. It translates to CAWSAPTSVRSPDTQYF.

The V gene is TRBV7-8, the J gene TRBJ2-3; 7 positions match TRBD2. There are 16 residues in the CDR3. The germline V gene has CDR1 SGHVS and CDR2 FQNEAQ. Losses at the gene ends were 2 bases for V and 2 bases for J; bases not matched to a gene: 7. This CDR3 reads CASSLRPAGNTDTQYF. As DNA, the CDR3 is TGTGCCAGCAGCTTAAGGCCAGCGGGGAACACAGATACGCAGTATTTT.

J is TRBJ2-3 and V is TRBV25-1; 7 positions agree with TRBD2. Per the germline V gene, CDR1 is MGHDK and CDR2 is SYGVNS. The CDR3 sequence is 15 residues long. The trim removed 5 bases at V and 11 bases at J, leaving 16 bases unmatched. The DNA of the CDR3 is TGTGCCAGCAGTCCTTACGGGGGGAGTTTAGGTGTGCAGTATTTT. This codes for CASSPYGGSLGVQYF. Looking up the rest from reference TRBV25-1 and TRBJ2-3 gives the full variable domain: EADIYQTPRYLVIGTGKKITLECSQTMGHDKMYWYQQDPGMELHLIHYSYGVNSTEKGDLSSESTVSRIRTEHFPLTLESARPSHTSQYLCASSPYGGSLGVQYFGPGTRLTVL.

This chain joins TRBV13 and TRBJ2-7, with 8 bases identical to TRBD2. Trimming took 0 bases from V and 1 from J; bases not matched to a gene: 14. The CDR3 consists of 19 residues. CDR1 and CDR2 (germline): PRHDT, FYEKMQ (reference sequence). The DNA of the CDR3 is TGTGCCAGCAGCTTAGGTCCCAGCGGGAGCTTCGGGGTGTCCTACGAGCAGTACTTC. Its translation is CASSLGPSGSFGVSYEQYF.

The chain carries TRBV20-1 and TRBJ2-1; D ambiguous. The CDR3 runs 16 residues. V lost 0 bases, J lost 0 bases, and 12 bases lay in between. Per germline, CDR1 DFQATT and CDR2 SNEGSKA (reference sequence). The CDR3 region is CSARDDAISSYNEQFF. The CDR3 nucleotides read TGCAGTGCTAGAGATGACGCGATTAGCTCCTACAATGAGCAGTTCTTC.

The gene calls are TRBV29-1 and TRBJ2-1; 7 nucleotides match TRBD1. CDR1 SQVTM and CDR2 ANQGSEA come from the germline V gene. This CDR3 contains 13 residues. V was pared by 3 bases and J by 7 bases, with 6 bases of the junction left unmatched. CDR3 nucleotide sequence: TGCAGCGTTGACCCAGGGGGATGGAATGAGCAGTTCTTC. Translating gives CSVDPGGWNEQFF.

The chain links TRBV29-1 to TRBJ2-7; D is possibly TRBD1 or TRBD2 (6 bases each). The CDR3 is made up of 13 amino acids. The V and J ends lost 4 bases and 1 base respectively, with 11 bases between them. In germline, CDR1 is SQVTM, CDR2 ANQGSEA. CDR3 residues: CSVGRGESYEQYF. Here the CDR3 DNA reads TGCAGCGTTGGTAGGGGGGAATCCTACGAGCAGTACTTC.

J is TRBJ2-7 and V is TRBV29-1; no definite D call. CDR1 SQVTM and CDR2 ANQGSEA come from the germline V gene. CDR3 length: 12 residues. Trimming removed 4 bases from V and 2 bases from J, with 9 bases in between. CDR3: CSVGTETYEQYF. The CDR3, as DNA: TGCAGCGTTGGGACGGAGACCTACGAGCAGTACTTC.

The chain joins TRBV2 to TRBJ2-3; D may be TRBD1 (5 bases). This CDR3 contains 12 residues. Trimming pared 4 bases from V and 5 bases from J, leaving 7 bases between. Germline V CDR1 and CDR2: SNHLY, FYNNEI. In DNA, the CDR3 is TGTGCCAGCAGTGGCGGACAAGATACGCAGTATTTT. Protein product: CASSGGQDTQYF.

This chain uses TRBV3-1 with TRBJ2-5; D remains ambiguous. CDR3 length: 14 amino acids. V was clipped by 2 bases and J by 5 bases, with 12 bases between them. In germline, CDR1 is LGHDT, CDR2 YNNKEL (reference sequence). CDR3 amino acids: CASSQFSGMETQYF. The CDR3, as DNA: TGTGCCAGCAGCCAATTCAGTGGGATGGAGACCCAGTACTTC.

The V and J genes are TRBV20-1 and TRBJ2-3, with 10 bases identical to TRBD1. The CDR3 totals 14 residues. The J segment lost 4 bases and the V segment lost 5 bases, leaving 6 bases of the junction unmatched. The germline V gene encodes CDR1 DFQATT and CDR2 SNEGSKA (reference sequence). Here the CDR3 reads CSAARGQGPDTQYF. CDR3 sequence (DNA): TGCAGTGCTGCCCGGGGACAGGGGCCAGATACGCAGTATTTT.

The chain is built from TRBV7-2 and TRBJ2-1; 9 bases match TRBD2. CDR3 length: 18 residues. Germline V CDR1 and CDR2: SGHTA, FQGNSA. Trimming removed 1 base from V and 8 bases from J; junction bases left unmatched: 15. The CDR3: CASSLVARSGSSRDEQFF. The CDR3 DNA follows: TGTGCCAGCAGCTTAGTTGCGCGTAGCGGGAGTAGTCGCGATGAGCAGTTCTTC.

The V and J genes are TRBV20-1 and TRBJ2-1, with 7 positions matching TRBD1. Losses at the gene ends were 2 bases for V and 5 bases for J; bases not matched to a gene: 12. The CDR3 contains 16 residues. Per germline, CDR1 DFQATT and CDR2 SNEGSKA (reference sequence). The CDR3 nucleotides are TGCAGTGCTAGACCCCCCGGGACAGTGATTGACAATGAGCAGTTCTTC. It codes for CSARPPGTVIDNEQFF.

The chain employs TRBV20-1 and TRBJ2-7; 14 bases match TRBD2. The CDR3 is 14 residues long. After removal of 6 bases from V and 5 bases from J, the junction contained 6 bases not matched to a gene. Germline V gives CDR1 DFQATT, CDR2 SNEGSKA (reference sequence). The CDR3 is CSAATSGRAHEQYF. The CDR3 bases are TGCAGTGCGGCGACTAGCGGGAGGGCCCACGAGCAGTACTTC.

The genes are TRBV20-1 and TRBJ2-1; TRBD2 agrees at 11 bases. Germline trimming cut 6 bases from V and 7 bases from J; bases unmatched to any gene: 11. Germline V gives CDR1 DFQATT, CDR2 SNEGSKA (reference sequence). The CDR3 spans 15 residues. CDR3: CSAIGTSGGENEQFF. For the CDR3, the DNA is TGCAGTGCCATAGGGACTAGCGGAGGGGAGAATGAGCAGTTCTTC.

The CDR3 DNA reads TGCAGTGCTAAAAACCGGGACAGCCACTATGGCTACACCTTC. Its translation is CSAKNRDSHYGYTF. The chain is built from TRBV20-1 and TRBJ1-2; 7 bases fit TRBD1. Germline assignment: CDR1 DFQATT and CDR2 SNEGSKA (reference sequence). The CDR3 is made up of 14 amino acids. After removal of 4 bases from V and 3 bases from J, the junction contained 8 bases not matched to a gene.

The V gene is TRBV20-1, the J gene TRBJ2-7; D call uncertain. Trimming removed 4 bases from V and 2 bases from J, with 12 bases in between. Germline lookup yields CDR1 DFQATT and CDR2 SNEGSKA (reference sequence). The CDR3 runs 13 residues. CDR3 in DNA: TGCAGTGCTACAGCCACACCCGCCTACGAGCAGTACTTC. It is translated as CSATATPAYEQYF.